This TCR beta chain came from a study of blood T cells in healthy people across ages. CDR3 length: 14 amino acids. The ends were cut back, 2 bases at V and 3 bases at J, with 10 bases in the middle. Germline V gene sequence: CDR1 LGHNA, CDR2 YNFKEQ. Alongside a J-beta primer mix, a sample-barcoded 5' primer served in a second PCR lasting about 7 to 11 cycles. TCRdb called the 5' RACE reads again in MiXCR, with one record for every CDR3 protein. The sample yields around 1.1 million distinct CDR3 sequences, roughly two fifths seen once. Sequencing used blood. The TCR comes from a man aged 18 to 29 in good health. The chain is built from TRBV4-2 and TRBJ1-1; TRBD1 might be the D (5 bases). CDR3 region: CASSQLDKDTEAFF. DNA for the CDR3: TGTGCCAGCAGCCAATTGGACAAAGACACTGAAGCTTTCTTT.